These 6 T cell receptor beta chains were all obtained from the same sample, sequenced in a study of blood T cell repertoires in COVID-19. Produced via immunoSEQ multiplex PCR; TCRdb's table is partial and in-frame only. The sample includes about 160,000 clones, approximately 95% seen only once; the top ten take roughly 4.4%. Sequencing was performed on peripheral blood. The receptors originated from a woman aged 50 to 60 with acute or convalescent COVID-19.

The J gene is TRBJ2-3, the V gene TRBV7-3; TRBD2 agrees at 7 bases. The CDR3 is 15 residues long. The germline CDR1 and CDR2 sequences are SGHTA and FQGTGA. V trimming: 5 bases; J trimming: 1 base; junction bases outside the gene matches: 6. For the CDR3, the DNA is TGTGCCAGCAGCGCGGGAGCGGGACGCACAGATACGCAGTATTTT. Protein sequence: CASSAGAGRTDTQYF. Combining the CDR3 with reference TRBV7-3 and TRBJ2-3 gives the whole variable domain GAGVSQTPSNKVTEKGKYVELRCDPISGHTALYWYRQSLGQGPEFLIYFQGTGAADDSGLPNDRFFAVRPEGSVSTLKIQRTERGDSAVYLCASSAGAGRTDTQYFGPGTRLTVL.

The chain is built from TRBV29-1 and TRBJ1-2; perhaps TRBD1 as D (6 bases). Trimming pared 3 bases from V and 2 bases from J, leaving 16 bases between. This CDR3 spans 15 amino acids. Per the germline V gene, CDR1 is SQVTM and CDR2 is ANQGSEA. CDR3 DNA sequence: TGCAGCGTTGATGCCGACAGGCCCAAAAACTATGGCTACACCTTC. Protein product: CSVDADRPKNYGYTF. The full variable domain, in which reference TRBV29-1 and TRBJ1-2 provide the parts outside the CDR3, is SAVISQKPSRDICQRGTSLTIQCQVDSQVTMMFWYRQQPGQSLTLIATANQGSEATYESGFVIDKFPISRPNLTFSTLTVSNMSPEDSSIYLCSVDADRPKNYGYTFGSGTRLTVV.

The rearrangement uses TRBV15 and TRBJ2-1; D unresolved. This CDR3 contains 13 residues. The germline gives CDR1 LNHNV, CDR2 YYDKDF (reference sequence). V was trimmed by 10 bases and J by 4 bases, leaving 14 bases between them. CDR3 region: CAISPARYNEQFF. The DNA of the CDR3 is TGTGCCATTAGCCCTGCGAGGTACAATGAGCAGTTCTTC.

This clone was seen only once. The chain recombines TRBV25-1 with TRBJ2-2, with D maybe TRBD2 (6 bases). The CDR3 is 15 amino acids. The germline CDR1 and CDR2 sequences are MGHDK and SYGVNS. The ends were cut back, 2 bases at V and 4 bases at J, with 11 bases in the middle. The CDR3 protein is CASSEGGVRTGELFF. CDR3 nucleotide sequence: TGTGCCAGCAGTGAAGGAGGGGTCCGCACCGGGGAGCTGTTTTTT.

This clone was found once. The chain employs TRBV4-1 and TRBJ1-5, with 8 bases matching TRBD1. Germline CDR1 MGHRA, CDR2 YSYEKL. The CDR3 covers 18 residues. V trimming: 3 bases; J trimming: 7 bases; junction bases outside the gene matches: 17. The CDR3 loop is CASSHVVGGTGKGQPQHF. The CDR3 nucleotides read TGCGCCAGCAGCCACGTCGTAGGCGGGACAGGCAAGGGGCAGCCCCAGCATTTT.

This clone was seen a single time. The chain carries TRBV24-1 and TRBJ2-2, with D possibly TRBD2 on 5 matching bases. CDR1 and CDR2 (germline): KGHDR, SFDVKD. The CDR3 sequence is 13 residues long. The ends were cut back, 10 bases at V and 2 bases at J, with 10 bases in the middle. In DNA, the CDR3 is TGTGCCACGAGAGAGGGCAACACCGGGGAGCTGTTTTTT. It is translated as CATREGNTGELFF.